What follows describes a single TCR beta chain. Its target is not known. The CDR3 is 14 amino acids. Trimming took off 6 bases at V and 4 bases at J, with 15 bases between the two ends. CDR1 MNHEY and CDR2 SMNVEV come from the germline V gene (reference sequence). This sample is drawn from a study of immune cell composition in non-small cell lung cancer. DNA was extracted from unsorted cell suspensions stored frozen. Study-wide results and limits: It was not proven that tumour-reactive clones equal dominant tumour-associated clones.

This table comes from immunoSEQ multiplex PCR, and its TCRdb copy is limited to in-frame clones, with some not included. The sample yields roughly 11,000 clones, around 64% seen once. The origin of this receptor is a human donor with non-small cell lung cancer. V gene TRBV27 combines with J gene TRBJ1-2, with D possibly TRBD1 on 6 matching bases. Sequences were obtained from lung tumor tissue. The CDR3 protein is CASSFLQGPYGYTF. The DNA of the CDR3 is TGTGCCAGCAGCTTTTTACAGGGCCCCTATGGCTACACCTTC.